The clone carrying this T cell receptor beta chain was seen just once. This specimen comes from a study of T-cell memory formation after mild COVID-19. CDR1 is SGHRS and CDR2 is YFSETQ in the germline V gene. This CDR3 has 14 amino acids. V was clipped by 4 bases and J by 7 bases; unmatched bases: 10. TCRdb itself ran the 5' RACE reads through MiXCR, one entry per CDR3 protein. The repertoire consists of hundreds of thousands of distinct CDR3 sequences, with roughly 15% occurring once and the leading ten covering about 3.5%. The source material was PBMCs or a T cell subset sorted from them (not recorded which). V is TRBV5-1 and J is TRBJ1-1; the match to TRBD1 covers 7 bases. This receptor was obtained from a man aged 18 to 29 who had mild COVID-19 (a few samples of this study predate the infection). Cell type and time point are not known. DNA for the CDR3: TGCGCCAGCAGCAAAGGACAGGAGGGCGATGAAGCTTTCTTT. It specifies CASSKGQEGDEAFF.